Presented here are 26 T cell receptor beta chains from one specimen sequenced in a study of shared clonotypes between healthy human individuals. The repertoire was sequenced with immunoSEQ multiplex PCR; TCRdb's copy has only in-frame clones and lacks some. The repertoire includes about 2 million clones, 85% to 95% of them detected once, and roughly 0.13% sits in the top ten. The sequencing sample was made of naive CD4+ T cells sorted from blood. The subset denotes: CD45RA+ positively selected. The receptor source for this set is a man between 18 and 29 years old in good health.

This chain connects TRBV5-1 to TRBJ1-1; TRBD1 matches at 9 bases. The CDR3 covers 15 residues. V shed 4 bases, J shed 1 base, and the junction held 5 bases outside the gene matches. Germline V gives CDR1 SGHRS, CDR2 YFSETQ. The CDR3 loop reads CASSKTGGWNTEAFF. The CDR3 bases are TGCGCCAGCAGCAAAACAGGGGGCTGGAACACTGAAGCTTTCTTT. Based on the CDR3 plus reference TRBV5-1 and TRBJ1-1, the full variable domain is KAGVTQTPRYLIKTRGQQVTLSCSPISGHRSVSWYQQTPGQGLQFLFEYFSETQRNKGNFPGRFSGRQFSNSRSEMNVSTLELGDSALYLCASSKTGGWNTEAFFGQGTRLTVV.

A single count supports this clone. The chain couples TRBV28 to TRBJ2-7; 7 bases match TRBD1. Germline V lookup: CDR1 MDHEN, CDR2 SYDVKM. This CDR3 comprises 14 residues. Trimming at V came to 5 bases and at J to 3 bases, leaving 7 bases not matched to a gene. CDR3 protein: CASSASGQVYEQYF. In nucleotides, the CDR3 is TGTGCCAGCAGTGCGTCCGGACAGGTCTACGAGCAGTACTTC.

The chain recombines TRBV4-1 with TRBJ2-7; TRBD1 matches at 8 bases. CDR1 and CDR2 (germline): MGHRA, YSYEKL. This CDR3 region has 14 residues. V lost 2 bases and J lost 1; bases outside the gene matches: 1. The DNA for the CDR3 is TGCGCCAGCAGCCAACGACAGGGGTCCTACGAGCAGTACTTC. It is translated as CASSQRQGSYEQYF.

This chain uses TRBV27 with TRBJ2-5; the D gene could be TRBD1 or TRBD2 (5 bases each). The CDR3 extends over 14 amino acids. Per the germline V gene, CDR1 is MNHEY and CDR2 is SMNVEV (reference sequence). V was pared by 0 bases and J by 2 bases, with 7 bases between. CDR3 sequence (DNA): TGTGCCAGCAGTTTATCTTGGGGGCAAGAGACCCAGTACTTC. Amino acid sequence: CASSLSWGQETQYF.

The chain joins TRBV27 to TRBJ2-7; 7 nucleotides agree with TRBD1. Trimming removed 6 bases from V and 1 base from J; junction bases left unmatched: 3. Germline CDR1 MNHEY, CDR2 SMNVEV (reference sequence). This CDR3 has 13 amino acids. CDR3: CASRKTGSYEQYF. In DNA, the CDR3 is TGTGCCAGCAGAAAGACAGGGTCCTACGAGCAGTACTTC.

The CDR3 loop is CASSLNGQGYEQYF. The CDR3 nucleotides are TGCGCCAGCAGCTTGAACGGGCAGGGGTACGAGCAGTACTTC. The chain recombines TRBV5-1 with TRBJ2-7; D possibly corresponds to TRBD1 (6 bases). The germline V and J ends were trimmed by 1 base and 4 bases, with 12 bases remaining between them. There are 14 residues in the CDR3. The germline CDR1 and CDR2 sequences are SGHRS and YFSETQ.

In its sample, this clone was seen a few times. V usage is TRBV28 and J usage is TRBJ1-5; tentative D call: TRBD1 (6 bases). Germline values: CDR1 MDHEN, CDR2 SYDVKM. The ends were cut back, 2 bases at V and 7 bases at J, with 6 bases in the middle. This CDR3 has 12 amino acids. CDR3 sequence reads: CASSLQGQPQHF. The CDR3 DNA reads TGTGCCAGCAGTTTACAGGGGCAGCCCCAGCATTTT.

Of note for this clone: Other DNA sequences from this sample encode an identical CDR3 as well. V gene TRBV7-8 combines with J gene TRBJ1-2, with D perhaps matching TRBD1 (5 bases). The germline V gene has CDR1 SGHVS and CDR2 FQNEAQ. CDR3 length equals 13 residues. Trimming pared 1 base from V and 4 bases from J, leaving 7 bases between. CDR3 sequence: CASSLGGGYGYTF. CDR3 nucleotides: TGTGCCAGCAGCTTAGGGGGCGGCTATGGCTACACCTTC.

V gene TRBV19 combines with J gene TRBJ1-6, with TRBD1 matching over 7 bases. The length of the CDR3 is 14 residues. The J segment lost 13 bases and the V segment lost 5 bases, leaving 11 bases of the junction unmatched. Germline V gene sequence: CDR1 LNHDA, CDR2 SQIVND (reference sequence). CDR3 sequence reads: CASSPGTVGSPLHF. As DNA, the CDR3 is TGTGCCAGTAGTCCTGGGACAGTAGGATCCCCCCTCCACTTT.

The CDR3 loop is CAISVGREGQPQHF. CDR3 in DNA: TGTGCCATCAGTGTTGGCAGGGAGGGTCAGCCCCAGCATTTT. The V call is TRBV10-3, the J call TRBJ1-5, with D maybe TRBD1 (5 bases). The CDR3 contains 14 residues. CDR1 and CDR2 from the germline V gene are ENHRY and SYGVKD. V lost 4 bases to trimming and J lost 6 bases, with 13 bases between them.

V gene TRBV18 combines with J gene TRBJ2-7; TRBD2 matches 9 bases. The germline gives CDR1 KGHSH, CDR2 LQKENI. This CDR3 is 16 amino acids long. Trimming cost V 4 bases and J 5 bases; bases outside gene matches: 12. CDR3: CASSQPRAGGLNEQYF. In DNA, the CDR3 is TGTGCCAGCTCACAACCAAGAGCGGGAGGTCTAAACGAGCAGTACTTC.

Points on this clone: Additional DNA sequences in this sample encode the identical CDR3. The chain recombines TRBV5-1 with TRBJ2-3, with D unclear. V was trimmed by 0 bases and J by 0 bases, leaving 5 bases between them. Germline V gives CDR1 SGHRS, CDR2 YFSETQ. The CDR3 contains 14 residues. The CDR3 spells CASSLDGSTDTQYF. The CDR3 DNA reads as TGCGCCAGCAGCTTGGACGGAAGCACAGATACGCAGTATTTT.

The chain is built from TRBV4-3 and TRBJ1-6; TRBD1 aligns across 9 bases. V shed 0 bases and J 7 bases; nucleotides not matched to a gene: 4. This CDR3 is built from 16 residues. The germline V gene has CDR1 LGHNA and CDR2 YSLEER. The chain's CDR3 is CASSQEYGTGNSPLHF. The CDR3 DNA sequence: TGCGCCAGCAGCCAAGAATATGGGACAGGGAATTCACCCCTCCACTTT.

The chain links TRBV10-3 to TRBJ1-1; 7 nucleotides agree with TRBD1. The germline V gene encodes CDR1 ENHRY and CDR2 SYGVKD. The junction had 2 bases not matched to a gene; V was cut back by 0 bases and J by 1 base. CDR3 length: 15 residues. CDR3 residues: CAISESGQANTEAFF. In DNA form, the CDR3 reads TGTGCCATCAGTGAGTCCGGACAGGCGAACACTGAAGCTTTCTTT.

J is TRBJ1-4 and V is TRBV30; TRBD1 matches at 8 bases. The germline CDR1 and CDR2 sequences are GTSNPN and SVGIG (reference sequence). The V gene end was trimmed by 1 base and the J gene end by 7 bases; junction bases not matched to a gene: 5. This CDR3 has 14 amino acids. The CDR3 sequence: CAWSGTGRGEKLFF. The CDR3 DNA follows: TGTGCCTGGAGTGGGACAGGGAGGGGTGAAAAACTGTTTTTT.

The CDR3 here is CASSAWERFMETQYF. The CDR3 DNA sequence: TGCGCCAGCAGCGCTTGGGAACGATTCATGGAGACCCAGTACTTC. V gene TRBV5-1 combines with J gene TRBJ2-5; D is unresolved. The CDR3 has 15 residues. The germline gives CDR1 SGHRS, CDR2 YFSETQ. Trimming removed 4 bases from V and 5 bases from J, with 18 bases in between.

CDR3 region: CASSAPGTGKGNTIYF. The DNA for the CDR3 is TGTGCCAGCAGCGCGCCCGGGACAGGGAAGGGAAACACCATATATTTT. V and J are TRBV5-4 and TRBJ1-3; 9 bases align to TRBD1. Germline V gene lookup returns CDR1 SGHNT and CDR2 YYREEE (reference sequence). The CDR3 has 16 amino acids. The junction had 9 bases not matched to a gene; V was cut back by 4 bases and J by 4 bases.

The V call is TRBV6-5, the J call TRBJ1-1; 8 bases align to TRBD1. The V gene's germline CDR1 is MNHEY and CDR2 SVGAGI. This CDR3 has 13 residues. The J segment lost 4 bases and the V segment lost 7 bases, leaving 5 bases of the junction unmatched. The CDR3 nucleotides read TGTGCCAGCAACCCGACAGGGGCCACTGAAGCTTTCTTT. Translating gives CASNPTGATEAFF.

Comments on this clone: This CDR3 is also generated by other DNA sequences in the sample. The V and J genes are TRBV19 and TRBJ2-7, with D tentatively TRBD1 or TRBD2 (5 bases each). Germline V CDR1 and CDR2: LNHDA, SQIVND (reference sequence). V lost 3 bases, J lost 1 base, and 10 bases lay in between. This CDR3 has 14 amino acids. CDR3 sequence: CASSIGTGSYEQYF. CDR3 nucleotide sequence: TGTGCCAGTAGTATCGGGACGGGATCCTACGAGCAGTACTTC.

The genes are TRBV19 and TRBJ2-3, with 8 bases identical to TRBD1. Trimming took 4 bases from V and 5 from J; bases not matched to a gene: 11. The CDR3 contains 16 residues. Germline V gene lookup returns CDR1 LNHDA and CDR2 SQIVND (reference sequence). DNA for the CDR3: TGTGCCAGTAGTAGGAGACAGGGGCTTATAGGAGATACGCAGTATTTT. Translated: CASSRRQGLIGDTQYF. The full variable domain, completed using reference TRBV19 and TRBJ2-3, is DGGITQSPKYLFRKEGQNVTLSCEQNLNHDAMYWYRQDPGQGLRLIYYSQIVNDFQKGDIAEGYSVSREKKESFPLTVTSAQKNPTAFYLCASSRRQGLIGDTQYFGPGTRLTVL.

The chain carries TRBV19 and TRBJ1-5; 8 bases are a match to TRBD1. This CDR3 spans 14 amino acids. The germline V gene encodes CDR1 LNHDA and CDR2 SQIVND (reference sequence). The V and J ends lost 6 bases and 3 bases, in that order; junction bases with no gene match: 4. The CDR3 coding sequence is TGTGCCAGTAGGACAGGGGCCGACAATCAGCCCCAGCATTTT. Protein product: CASRTGADNQPQHF.

A single count supports this clone. The chain is built from TRBV6-1 and TRBJ1-3; TRBD1 matches 7 bases. CDR3 length equals 13 residues. V dropped 6 bases and J dropped 2; count of bases not matched to a gene: 1. The germline CDR1 and CDR2 sequences are MNHNS and SASEGT. The CDR3 nucleotides are TGTGCCAGCAGGACAGGGCCTGGAAACACCATATATTTT. Translating it yields CASRTGPGNTIYF.

The rearrangement links TRBV5-1 to TRBJ1-2; D call uncertain. This CDR3 comprises 14 residues. Germline V lookup: CDR1 SGHRS, CDR2 YFSETQ. V was trimmed by 0 bases and J by 1 base, leaving 7 bases between them. This CDR3 reads CASSLDSDNYGYTF. As DNA, the CDR3 is TGCGCCAGCAGCTTGGACAGCGATAACTATGGCTACACCTTC.

The rearrangement joins TRBV4-1 to TRBJ2-5; maybe TRBD2 (6 bases). The V and J ends lost 3 bases and 11 bases respectively, with 25 bases between them. Germline assignment: CDR1 MGHRA and CDR2 YSYEKL. The CDR3 sequence is 16 residues long. CDR3 DNA sequence: TGCGCCAGCAGCCACGATAGCCTAGCGTTGGTACGAGCGCAGTACTTC. It is translated as CASSHDSLALVRAQYF.

This clone was counted once. The V call is TRBV10-3, the J call TRBJ1-4, with D hard to call. The germline V gene encodes CDR1 ENHRY and CDR2 SYGVKD. V was clipped by 4 bases and J by 2 bases, with 14 bases between them. The CDR3 contains 16 residues. Here the CDR3 reads CAISVEPGRTNEKLFF. The CDR3 DNA is TGTGCCATCAGTGTTGAGCCTGGGAGGACTAATGAAAAACTGTTTTTT.

The V gene is TRBV19, the J gene TRBJ2-5; 11 nucleotides match TRBD2. This CDR3 is 17 amino acids long. With 5 bases clipped from V and 4 bases from J, the junction kept 12 bases outside the gene matches. The germline V gene encodes CDR1 LNHDA and CDR2 SQIVND (reference sequence). The DNA for the CDR3 is TGTGCCAGTAGTGCCCCCCGGCTAGCGGGGGGCCGAGAGACCCAGTACTTC. Translation: CASSAPRLAGGRETQYF.